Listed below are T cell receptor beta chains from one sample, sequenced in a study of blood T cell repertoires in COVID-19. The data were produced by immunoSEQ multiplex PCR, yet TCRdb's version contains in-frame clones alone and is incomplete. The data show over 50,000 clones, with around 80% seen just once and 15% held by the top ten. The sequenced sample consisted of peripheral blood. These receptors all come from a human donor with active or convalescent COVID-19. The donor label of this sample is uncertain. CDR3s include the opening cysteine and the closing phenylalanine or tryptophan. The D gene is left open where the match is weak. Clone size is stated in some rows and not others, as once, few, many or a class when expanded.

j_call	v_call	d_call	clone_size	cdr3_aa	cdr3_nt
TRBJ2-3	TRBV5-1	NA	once	CASSPSTDTQYF	TGCGCCAGCAGCCCTAGCACAGATACGCAGTATTTT
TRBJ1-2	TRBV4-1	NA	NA	CASSLVGGANYGYTF	TGCGCCAGCAGCCTCGTGGGAGGAGCCAACTATGGCTACACCTTC
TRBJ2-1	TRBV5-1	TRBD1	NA	CASSLEGASEQFF	TGCGCCAGCAGCTTGGAGGGGGCAAGTGAGCAGTTCTTC
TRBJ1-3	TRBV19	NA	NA	CASSQGVSSGNTIYF	TGTGCCAGTAGTCAAGGGGTCAGCTCTGGAAACACCATATATTTT
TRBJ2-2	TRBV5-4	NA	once	CASSSPDRTANTGELFF	TGTGCCAGCAGCTCCCCTGACAGGACCGCGAACACCGGGGAGCTGTTTTTT
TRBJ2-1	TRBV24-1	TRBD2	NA	CATSDLQAGVNEQFF	TGTGCCACCAGTGATTTGCAAGCGGGGGTTAATGAGCAGTTCTTC
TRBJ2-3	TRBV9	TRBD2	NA	CASRPGLDRTDTQYF	TGTGCCAGCAGACCCGGACTAGATAGGACAGATACGCAGTATTTT
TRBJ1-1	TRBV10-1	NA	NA	CASRANTANTEAFF	TGCGCCAGCAGGGCAAATACCGCTAACACTGAAGCTTTCTTT
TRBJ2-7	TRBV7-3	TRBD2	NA	CASSLTSGRALEQYF	TGTGCCAGCAGCTTAACTAGCGGGAGAGCCCTCGAGCAGTACTTC
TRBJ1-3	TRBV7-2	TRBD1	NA	CASSLAGQGTWGGNTIYF	TGTGCCAGCAGCTTAGCGGGACAGGGAACCTGGGGTGGAAACACCATATATTTT
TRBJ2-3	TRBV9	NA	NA	CASSARSTDTQYF	TGTGCCAGCAGCGCGAGGAGCACAGATACGCAGTATTTT
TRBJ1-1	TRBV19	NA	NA	CASSIVTDGTEAFF	TGTGCCAGTAGTATAGTGACAGACGGGACTGAAGCTTTCTTT
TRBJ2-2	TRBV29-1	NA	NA	CSVERVGRVNTGELFF	TGCAGCGTTGAACGGGTAGGGAGAGTGAACACCGGGGAGCTGTTTTTT
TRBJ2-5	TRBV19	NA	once	CASSIIGGYQETQYF	TGTGCCAGTAGTATAATTGGCGGGTACCAAGAGACCCAGTACTTC
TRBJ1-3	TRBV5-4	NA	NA	CASSLGGISGNTIYF	TGTGCCAGCAGCTTAGGGGGAATCTCTGGAAACACCATATATTTT
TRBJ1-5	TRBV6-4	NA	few	CASSESINQPQHF	TGTGCCAGCAGTGAAAGCATCAATCAGCCCCAGCATTTT
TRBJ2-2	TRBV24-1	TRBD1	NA	CATSDPGTAGELFF	TGTGCCACCAGTGACCCCGGGACAGCCGGGGAGCTGTTTTTT
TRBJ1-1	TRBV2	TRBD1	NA	CASRVRTGHTEAFF	TGTGCCAGCAGGGTAAGGACAGGGCATACTGAAGCTTTCTTT
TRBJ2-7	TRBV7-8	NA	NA	CASSLERQGLDEQYF	TGTGCCAGCAGCTTAGAACGGCAGGGGCTCGACGAGCAGTACTTC
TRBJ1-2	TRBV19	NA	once	CASSMDFYGYTF	TGTGCCAGTAGTATGGACTTCTATGGCTACACCTTC
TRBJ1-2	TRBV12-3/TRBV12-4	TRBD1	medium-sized	CASSRGQGYGYTF	TGTGCCAGCAGTCGGGGACAGGGCTATGGCTACACCTTC
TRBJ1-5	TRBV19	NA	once	CASSLSVHQPQHF	TGTGCCAGTAGTCTATCCGTCCATCAGCCCCAGCATTTT
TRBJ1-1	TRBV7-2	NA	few	CASSTTTNTEAFF	TGTGCCAGCAGTACCACAACGAACACTGAAGCTTTCTTT
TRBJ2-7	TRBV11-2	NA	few	CASSPDYYGIYEQYF	TGTGCCAGCAGCCCCGACTACTACGGAATCTACGAGCAGTACTTC
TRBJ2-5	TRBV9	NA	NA	CASSAGIQETQYF	TGTGCCAGCAGCGCAGGGATTCAAGAGACCCAGTACTTC
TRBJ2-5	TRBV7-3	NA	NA	CASSRTPQETQYF	TGTGCCAGCAGTCGGACACCCCAAGAGACCCAGTACTTC
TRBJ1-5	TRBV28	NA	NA	CASSFGGGESNQPQHF	TGTGCCAGCAGTTTCGGGGGGGGCGAGAGCAATCAGCCCCAGCATTTT
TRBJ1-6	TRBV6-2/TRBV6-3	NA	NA	CASNPSGRNNSPLHF	TGTGCCAGCAACCCCTCGGGTAGAAATAATTCACCCCTCCACTTT
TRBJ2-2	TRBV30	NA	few	CAWSAGVGELFF	TGTGCCTGGAGTGCGGGGGTCGGGGAGCTGTTTTTT
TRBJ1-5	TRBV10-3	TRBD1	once	CASSRDREQPQHF	TGTGCCAGTTCCCGGGACAGGGAACAGCCCCAGCATTTT
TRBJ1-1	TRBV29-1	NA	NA	CSVARGAPMNTEAFF	TGCAGCGTTGCCCGGGGGGCCCCGATGAACACTGAAGCTTTCTTT